This T cell receptor (beta chain) is drawn from a study of T cell changes during pregnancy in multiple sclerosis (dated by TCRdb to between 2018 and 2020). Background for the entire study: Changes in the T cell repertoire over the course of pregnancy were examined in this study in women with multiple sclerosis.

Comment on this clone: Its antigen target is currently unknown. There are no base qualities to consult, and no much larger clone falls within one base.

Trimming costs V 2 bases and J 6 bases, and their ends lie 13 bases apart. Reading the germline V gene gives CDR1 MNHEY and CDR2 SVGAGI. From its cysteine to its phenylalanine, the CDR3 spans 15 amino acids. The read is trimmed to its CDR3 DNA, 45 bases read in frame from base 1. Library method: the immunoSEQ multiplex PCR assay. Imported from immuneACCESS, the table was reduced by TCRdb to in-frame sequences with V and J called. These copies leave out some clones; in studies compared against another copy, an unresolved V gene accounts for under half, and the cause of the remainder is not known. In all, the sample holds fewer than 140,000 clones, and 85% to 95% of those were seen once. Approximately 1.5% of the sample lies in the top ten.

This TCR was sampled from a female donor with multiple sclerosis, enrolled in a pregnancy study. The chain is assembled from TRBV6-5 and TRBJ1-4; a tentative D match to TRBD1 spans 5 bases. Sequences were derived from peripheral blood, sampled after pregnancy. The CDR3 corresponds to CASSYPLGGDEKLFF. The base sequence is TGTGCCAGCAGTTACCCCTTGGGGGGGGATGAAAAACTGTTTTTT.